This section outlines one TCR beta chain sequence together with its context. Its antigen is not identified. Germline CDR1 is SGDLS and CDR2 is YYNGEE. V shed 0 bases and J shed 0 bases, with 10 bases lying between them. The CDR3 totals 16 residues. The sample's time point: new active TB diagnosis, blood taken before or within 7 days of starting treatment. The data were obtained in a study of T cells in tuberculosis. Study-wide context: This South African cohort compared adolescents with or without latent tuberculosis against adults with active tuberculosis. PBMC were archived before or within 7 days of starting treatment. Broader study findings: Active tuberculosis patients had shorter CDR3-alpha; the beta difference was nonsignificant.

Produced via immunoSEQ multiplex PCR; TCRdb's table is partial and in-frame only. Of about 37,000 clones listed, 75% to 95% are singletons. The specimen was PBMCs, collected at tuberculosis diagnosis. The chain couples TRBV9 to TRBJ2-1; TRBD2 is a possible D gene (5 bases). The TCR sequence derives from an adult with tuberculosis. The CDR3: CASSVDLATSYNEQFF. The CDR3 region has the DNA TGTGCCAGCAGCGTAGACCTAGCTACCTCCTACAATGAGCAGTTCTTC.